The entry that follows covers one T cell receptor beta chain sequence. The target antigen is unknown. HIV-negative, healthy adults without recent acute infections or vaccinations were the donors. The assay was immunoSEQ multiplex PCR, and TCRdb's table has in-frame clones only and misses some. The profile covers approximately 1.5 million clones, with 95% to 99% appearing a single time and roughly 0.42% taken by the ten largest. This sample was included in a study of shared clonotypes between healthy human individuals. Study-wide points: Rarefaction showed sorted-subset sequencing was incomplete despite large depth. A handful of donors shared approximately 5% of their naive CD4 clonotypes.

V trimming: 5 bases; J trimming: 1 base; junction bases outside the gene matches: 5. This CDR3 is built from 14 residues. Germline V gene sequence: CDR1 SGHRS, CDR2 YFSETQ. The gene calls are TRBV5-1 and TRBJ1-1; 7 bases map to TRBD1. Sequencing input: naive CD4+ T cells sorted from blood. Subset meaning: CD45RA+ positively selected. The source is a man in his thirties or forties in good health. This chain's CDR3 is CASRSDRRNTEAFF. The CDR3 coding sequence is TGCGCCAGCAGATCGGACAGGAGGAACACTGAAGCTTTCTTT.